These 14 T cell receptor beta chains were sequenced from one sample in a study of shared clonotypes between healthy human individuals. Here immunoSEQ multiplex PCR was the method, and the copy in TCRdb shows in-frame clones only, minus some. The sample has 400,000 to 600,000 clones; about 76% are singletons. The sequencing input was PBMCs. The receptors originated from a woman aged 40-49 years in good health. Some clones in this sample may be carry-over from other donors' samples.

The gene calls are TRBV4-3 and TRBJ2-1; possibly TRBD1 or TRBD2 for D (5 bases each). Trimming stripped 1 base from V and 9 bases from J, with 16 bases between. Germline V gives CDR1 LGHNA, CDR2 YSLEER. The CDR3 is 15 residues long. The DNA of the CDR3 is TGCGCCAGCAGCCAAGTCAAGAGGGGTCCTACTGAGCAGTTCTTC. Its protein product is CASSQVKRGPTEQFF.

The V gene is TRBV7-9, the J gene TRBJ2-7; TRBD2 might be the D (5 bases). The ends were cut back, 2 bases at V and 1 base at J, with 12 bases in the middle. The CDR3 spans 15 residues. The germline V gene encodes CDR1 SEHNR and CDR2 FQNEAQ (reference sequence). CDR3 DNA: TGTGCCAGCAGCTTACCTCCGGGAAATTCCTACGAGCAGTACTTC. The encoded protein is CASSLPPGNSYEQYF.

The chain joins TRBV5-1 to TRBJ1-3; maybe TRBD1 (5 bases). V gave up 0 bases and J gave up 7 bases, with 17 bases separating them. Germline V CDR1 and CDR2: SGHRS, YFSETQ. The CDR3 consists of 16 residues. This CDR3 is CASSLAGVIRGNTIYF. DNA for the CDR3: TGCGCCAGCAGCTTGGCGGGGGTCATTCGAGGGAACACCATATATTTT.

The rearrangement links TRBV4-1 to TRBJ1-4; D gene unclear. Germline V gene sequence: CDR1 MGHRA, CDR2 YSYEKL. The V end was cut by 2 bases, the J end by 7 bases, with 11 bases between. The CDR3 totals 14 residues. The CDR3 sequence: CASSQPTRSEKLFF. Written as DNA, the CDR3 is TGCGCCAGCAGCCAACCCACGAGGAGTGAAAAACTGTTTTTT.

This clone was recorded only once. This chain links TRBV28 with TRBJ1-2, with unresolved D. The germline gives CDR1 MDHEN, CDR2 SYDVKM. With 5 bases removed from V and 5 bases from J, the gap between germline ends came to 18 bases. This CDR3 has 15 residues. This CDR3 reads CASSRWVGLRYGYTF. In DNA form, the CDR3 reads TGTGCCAGCAGTAGATGGGTTGGGTTGAGGTATGGCTACACCTTC.

The chain links TRBV9 to TRBJ2-5; 7 positions match TRBD1. V lost 0 bases, J lost 5 bases, and 13 bases stayed unmatched. Germline V gene data show CDR1 as SGDLS and CDR2 as YYNGEE. The CDR3 contains 17 residues. CDR3 nucleotides: TGTGCCAGCAGCGTAGCTCTTGAGGGGGCAGGTGGTGAGACCCAGTACTTC. Amino acid sequence: CASSVALEGAGGETQYF.

The V call is TRBV5-1, the J call TRBJ2-1; 9 bases agree with TRBD1. The CDR3 is 15 amino acids. The germline V gene has CDR1 SGHRS and CDR2 YFSETQ. V lost 0 bases, J lost 8 bases, and 6 bases stayed unmatched. The CDR3 DNA follows: TGCGCCAGCAGCTTGGGGACCACAGGGGGCCATGAGCAGTTCTTC. It is translated as CASSLGTTGGHEQFF. Combining the CDR3 with reference TRBV5-1 and TRBJ2-1 gives the whole variable domain KAGVTQTPRYLIKTRGQQVTLSCSPISGHRSVSWYQQTPGQGLQFLFEYFSETQRNKGNFPGRFSGRQFSNSRSEMNVSTLELGDSALYLCASSLGTTGGHEQFFGPGTRLTVL.

In regard to this clone: At one end the junction does not follow the germline gene, possibly because of a read error. The V call is TRBV28, the J call TRBJ1-5, with D hard to call. The CDR3 totals 16 residues. The V gene's germline CDR1 is MDHEN and CDR2 SYDVKM. The chain's CDR3 is CASSPPTRVSNQPQNF. For the CDR3, the DNA is TGTGCCAGCAGTCCACCAACAAGGGTTAGCAATCAGCCCCAGAATTTT.

The gene calls are TRBV4-2 and TRBJ2-5, with 8 bases that match TRBD1. The J call may be in error: the DNA end matches TRBJ2-7 better. CDR1 LGHNA and CDR2 YNFKEQ come from the germline V gene. The CDR3 covers 15 residues. The CDR3, as DNA: TGTGCCAGCAGCCAGGCCCAGGGGGCCACCTACGAGCAGTACTTC. This encodes CASSQAQGATYEQYF.

This rearrangement joins TRBV30 to TRBJ2-5; unclear D gene. V lost 4 bases and J lost 0, with 6 bases in between. This CDR3 comprises 12 residues. Germline CDR1 is GTSNPN and CDR2 is SVGIG (reference sequence). Written as DNA, the CDR3 is TGTGCCTGGATGTCCGACCAAGAGACCCAGTACTTC. Amino acids: CAWMSDQETQYF.

The V and J genes are TRBV7-2 and TRBJ2-1; no reliable D call. V lost 0 bases and J lost 1, with 10 bases in between. The CDR3 sequence is 16 residues long. CDR1 and CDR2 from the germline V gene are SGHTA and FQGNSA. CDR3 sequence (DNA): TGTGCCAGCAGCTTAGCGGCGGACCCATCCTACAATGAGCAGTTCTTC. Its translation is CASSLAADPSYNEQFF.

V and J are TRBV5-1 and TRBJ2-2; 8 bases are shared with TRBD1. Losses at the gene ends were 5 bases for V and 7 bases for J; bases not matched to a gene: 4. CDR3 size: 13 residues. Per germline, CDR1 SGHRS and CDR2 YFSETQ. The CDR3 protein is CASRPQGDGELFF. DNA of the CDR3: TGCGCCAGCAGACCACAGGGGGACGGGGAGCTGTTTTTT.

With regard to this clone: The sample holds other DNA sequences that translate to the same CDR3. This chain uses TRBV28 with TRBJ2-2; 11 nucleotides line up with TRBD2. Germline CDR1 reads MDHEN; CDR2 reads SYDVKM. V gave up 5 bases and J gave up 4 bases; unmatched junction bases: 6. The CDR3 sequence is 16 residues long. CDR3: CASSPGLADLTGELFF. CDR3 bases: TGTGCCAGCAGTCCGGGACTAGCGGACCTCACCGGGGAGCTGTTTTTT.

The chain uses TRBV19 and TRBJ1-2; tentative D call: TRBD1 (5 bases). Germline V gene sequence: CDR1 LNHDA, CDR2 SQIVND (reference sequence). V was cut by 6 bases and J by 2 bases, with 13 bases left in between. The CDR3 runs to 14 residues. For the CDR3, the DNA is TGTGCCAGTAGGTCGGCAGGGCGCAACTATGGCTACACCTTC. Its protein is CASRSAGRNYGYTF.